This T cell receptor beta chain was identified in a study of Graves' ophthalmopathy and Graves' hyperthyroidism. The study, taken as a whole, reports: The 13-signature model separated ophthalmopathy from stable hyperthyroidism at around 88% sensitivity and around 81% specificity.

The authors amplified TCR beta CDR3 regions, and they did so from RNA transcripts for repertoire sequencing. Second-round multiplex PCR came after a first-round RT-PCR that employed HTBI primers. From the multiplex PCR reads, TCRdb called clonotypes with MiXCR, one entry per CDR3 protein. The sample holds almost 400,000 distinct CDR3 sequences; roughly 18% are singletons and the top ten take about 1.4%. In this cohort, patients with other autoimmune diseases, uncontrolled infections, pregnancy or lactation were excluded. The CDR3 runs to 16 residues. Germline V gene data show CDR1 as SGHAT and CDR2 as FQNNGV. V gave up 4 bases and J gave up 6 bases; unmatched junction bases: 11. At least ten counts were recorded for this clonotype. What it binds is not known.

This receptor was identified in a woman in her late teens or twenties with Graves' ophthalmopathy. This chain joins TRBV11-2 and TRBJ2-7; 11 bases align to TRBD1. Source material: peripheral blood. The CDR3: CASSWDRGGDPLEQYF. The DNA of the CDR3 is TGTGCCAGCAGCTGGGACAGGGGGGGAGACCCTCTCGAGCAGTACTTC. The full variable domain, with the rest looked up from reference TRBV11-2 and TRBJ2-7, is EAGVAQSPRYKIIEKRQSVAFWCNPISGHATLYWYQQILGQGPKLLIQFQNNGVVDDSQLPKDRFSAERLKGVDSTLKIQPAKLEDSAVYLCASSWDRGGDPLEQYFGPGTRLTVT.